This is a list of T cell receptor beta chains from one sample in a study of vaccination effects on CD4 cells after COVID-19. Sequencing used immunoSEQ multiplex PCR; TCRdb keeps in-frame clones, though not all of them. The sample has 60,000 to 90,000 clones; approximately 82% are singletons. Their target antigens are unknown. This sample comprised CD4+ T cells from PBMCs cultured with HCoV-229E spike peptides, obtained after COVID-19 vaccination. The source of these receptors is a human donor who received a COVID-19 vaccine. Both conserved end residues are part of each CDR3. A D gene is named only where the DNA matches it firmly. Clone sizes are given selectively: once, few, many, or a class where the clone is expanded.

j_gene: TRBJ1-1; len: 15; v_gene: TRBV28; abundance: -; d_gene: -; CDR3nt: TGTGCCAGCAGTTTTCCAGACCGACCGAACACTGAAGCTTTCTTT; CDR3aa: CASSFPDRPNTEAFF
j_gene: TRBJ1-5; len: 13; v_gene: TRBV6-2/TRBV6-3; abundance: few; d_gene: -; CDR3nt: TGTGCCAGCAGTTACACGGGGAACCAGCCCCAGCATTTT; CDR3aa: CASSYTGNQPQHF
j_gene: TRBJ1-2; len: 14; v_gene: TRBV11-2; abundance: few; d_gene: -; CDR3nt: TGTGCCAGCAGCTTAGTGGCAGGGGAGAGGAGCTACACCTTC; CDR3aa: CASSLVAGERSYTF
j_gene: TRBJ1-5; len: 15; v_gene: TRBV6-6; abundance: -; d_gene: TRBD1; CDR3nt: TGTGCCAGCAGTATCCAGGGGGCTAGCAATCAGCCCCAGCATTTT; CDR3aa: CASSIQGASNQPQHF
j_gene: TRBJ2-3; len: 15; v_gene: TRBV2; abundance: -; d_gene: TRBD1; CDR3nt: TGTGCCAGCACCAAGACAGGGTTTATGGCAGATACGCAGTATTTT; CDR3aa: CASTKTGFMADTQYF
j_gene: TRBJ2-3; len: 14; v_gene: TRBV6-6; abundance: -; d_gene: -; CDR3nt: TGTGCCAGCAGTCAGGGATCGGGCACAGATACGCAGTATTTT; CDR3aa: CASSQGSGTDTQYF
j_gene: TRBJ2-3; len: 13; v_gene: TRBV29-1; abundance: -; d_gene: -; CDR3nt: TGCAGCGTTAGGCCCTCTGGCACAGATACGCAGTATTTT; CDR3aa: CSVRPSGTDTQYF
j_gene: TRBJ1-5; len: 13; v_gene: TRBV28; abundance: -; d_gene: -; CDR3nt: TGTGCCAGCAGCCTACAGGGAGGGCAGCCCCAGCATTTT; CDR3aa: CASSLQGGQPQHF
j_gene: TRBJ1-3; len: 15; v_gene: TRBV7-3; abundance: few; d_gene: TRBD1; CDR3nt: TGTGCCAGCAGCCGACAGGGCAACTCTGGAAACACCATATATTTT; CDR3aa: CASSRQGNSGNTIYF
j_gene: TRBJ1-3; len: 15; v_gene: TRBV5-1; abundance: -; d_gene: -; CDR3nt: TGCGCCAGCAGCCCCCCAGGGGCCTCTGGAAACACCATATATTTT; CDR3aa: CASSPPGASGNTIYF
j_gene: TRBJ2-2; len: 15; v_gene: TRBV2; abundance: few; d_gene: -; CDR3nt: TGTGCCAGCAGTGAGAAGGCAGGCATCCCCGGGGAGCTGTTTTTT; CDR3aa: CASSEKAGIPGELFF
j_gene: TRBJ1-4; len: 17; v_gene: TRBV4-1; abundance: -; d_gene: TRBD1; CDR3nt: TGCGCCAGCAGCCAAGATCCAACCGGACAGGGCTTCGAAAAACTGTTTTTT; CDR3aa: CASSQDPTGQGFEKLFF
j_gene: TRBJ1-4; len: 15; v_gene: TRBV4-1; abundance: few; d_gene: -; CDR3nt: TGCGCCAGCAGCCACATACGGGGGCCGGGTGAAAAACTGTTTTTT; CDR3aa: CASSHIRGPGEKLFF